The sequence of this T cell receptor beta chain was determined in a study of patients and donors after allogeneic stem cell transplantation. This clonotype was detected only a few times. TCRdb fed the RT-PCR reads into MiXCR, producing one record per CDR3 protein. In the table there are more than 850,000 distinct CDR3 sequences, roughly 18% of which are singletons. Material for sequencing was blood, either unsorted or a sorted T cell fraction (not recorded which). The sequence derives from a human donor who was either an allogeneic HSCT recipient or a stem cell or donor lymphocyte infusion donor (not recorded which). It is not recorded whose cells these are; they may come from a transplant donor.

The CDR3, as DNA: TGTGCCAGCGGGGACAGGGCGGTGCAGTACTTC. Translated: CASGDRAVQYF. V usage is TRBV25-1 and J usage is TRBJ2-7; 9 positions agree with TRBD1. Losses at the gene ends were 8 bases for V and 9 bases for J; bases not matched to a gene: 5. CDR3 length equals 11 residues. Germline V gene sequence: CDR1 MGHDK, CDR2 SYGVNS.